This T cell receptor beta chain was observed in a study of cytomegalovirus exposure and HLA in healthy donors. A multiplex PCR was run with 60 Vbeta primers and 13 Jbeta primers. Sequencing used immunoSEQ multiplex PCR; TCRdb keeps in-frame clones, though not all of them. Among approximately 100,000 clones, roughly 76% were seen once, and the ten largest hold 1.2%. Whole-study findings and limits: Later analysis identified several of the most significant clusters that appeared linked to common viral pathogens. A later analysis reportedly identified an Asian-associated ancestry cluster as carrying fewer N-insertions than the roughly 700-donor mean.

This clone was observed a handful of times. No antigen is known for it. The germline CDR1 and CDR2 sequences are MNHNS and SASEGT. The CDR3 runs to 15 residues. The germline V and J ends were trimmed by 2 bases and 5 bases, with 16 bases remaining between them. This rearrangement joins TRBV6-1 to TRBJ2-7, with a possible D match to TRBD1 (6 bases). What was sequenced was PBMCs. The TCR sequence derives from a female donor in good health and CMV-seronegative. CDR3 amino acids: CASSESPGQSDEQYF. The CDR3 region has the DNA TGTGCCAGCAGTGAATCCCCGGGACAAAGCGACGAGCAGTACTTC.